A single sample is the source of the 25 T cell receptor beta chains below, sequenced in a study of beta chain features in type 1 diabetes. For these TCRs, the target antigens are not known. The study's findings and limits: Patients with Type 1 diabetes showed moderately but significantly shorter TCRB CDR3s in all four CD4+ subsets.

Of the isolated RNA, all was reverse transcribed, and so the sequenced material was expressed TCRB transcripts. Generated by immunoSEQ multiplex PCR, the TCRdb table keeps only in-frame clones and is missing some. The sample gives hundreds of thousands of clones, over 13% of which show up once; 0.035% to 0.045% is in the top ten. Sequencing was performed on naive CD4+ T cells from blood. These TCRs come from a man younger than 35 with type 1 diabetes.

This clone occurred once. The rearrangement links TRBV4-2 to TRBJ2-7, with a weak D call TRBD2 (5 bases). This CDR3 is built from 16 residues. Trimming pared 5 bases from V and 3 bases from J, leaving 20 bases between. The germline V gene encodes CDR1 LGHNA and CDR2 YNFKEQ. CDR3 DNA sequence: TGTGCCAGCAGCTTAGGCCTTGGCGGCGGGTTCTACGAGCAGTACTTC. This translates into CASSLGLGGGFYEQYF.

The gene calls are TRBV11-2 and TRBJ2-5; the D gene is possibly TRBD1 (6 bases). V was shortened by 5 bases and J by 2 bases, with 15 bases between the two germline ends. Germline CDR1 and CDR2: SGHAT and FQNNGV. CDR3 length: 15 residues. CDR3 DNA sequence: TGTGCCAGCAGCCAAGGGGTAACAGGGCAAGAGACCCAGTACTTC. This sequence encodes CASSQGVTGQETQYF.

As DNA, the CDR3 is TGCAGCATACAATACAGGCTTCTCGAGGGAAACATTCAGTACTTC. This encodes CSIQYRLLEGNIQYF. The chain uses TRBV29-1 and TRBJ2-4, with D possibly being TRBD1 or TRBD2 (5 bases each). This CDR3 spans 15 amino acids. The V and J ends lost 8 bases and 6 bases respectively, with 23 bases between them. The germline gives CDR1 SQVTM, CDR2 ANQGSEA.

A few counts support this clone. The chain has TRBV2 and TRBJ2-6; a weak D match, TRBD1 (5 bases). V was clipped by 1 base and J by 2 bases, with 9 bases between them. The germline gives CDR1 SNHLY, CDR2 FYNNEI. The CDR3 consists of 16 residues. Here the CDR3 DNA reads TGTGCCAGCAGTGAAGTGGTAGGGGCTGGGGCCAACGTCCTGACTTTC. It translates to CASSEVVGAGANVLTF. Full variable domain (missing parts from reference TRBV2 and TRBJ2-6): EPEVTQTPSHQVTQMGQEVILRCVPISNHLYFYWYRQILGQKVEFLVSFYNNEISEKSEIFDDQFSVERPDGSNFTLKIRSTKLEDSAMYFCASSEVVGAGANVLTFGAGSRLTVL.

This clone was seen more than once but under ten times. The chain uses TRBV19 and TRBJ2-6; 8 nucleotides agree with TRBD1. CDR1 is LNHDA and CDR2 is SQIVND in the germline V gene (reference sequence). This CDR3 has 19 amino acids. The J segment lost 4 bases and the V segment lost 7 bases, leaving 18 bases of the junction unmatched. The CDR3 DNA sequence: TGTGCCAGTATCCGACAGGGGCCCACCATCTCATTCGGGGCCAACGTCCTGACTTTC. This gives the protein CASIRQGPTISFGANVLTF.

The V and J genes are TRBV18 and TRBJ2-5, with unresolved D. The CDR3 runs to 14 residues. Germline V gene sequence: CDR1 KGHSH, CDR2 LQKENI. Trimming took off 0 bases at V and 9 bases at J, with 14 bases between the two ends. The CDR3 nucleotides are TGTGCCAGCTCACCACCGGGCCGATTCTTGGCCCAGTACTTC. It translates to CASSPPGRFLAQYF.

The rearrangement uses TRBV18 and TRBJ2-5; no firm D call. Trimming removed 6 bases at V and 5 bases at J, with 16 bases between. Germline-derived CDR1 and CDR2 are KGHSH and LQKENI. This CDR3 is built from 14 residues. The CDR3 spells CASSSKEVVETQYF. The CDR3 DNA follows: TGTGCCAGCTCCTCCAAGGAAGTAGTGGAGACCCAGTACTTC.

This clone was picked up a small number of times. This chain links TRBV29-1 with TRBJ2-5; the D gene is possibly TRBD2 (5 bases). Deletions cut 7 bases from V and 5 bases from J, with 14 bases between. From germline, CDR1 is SQVTM and CDR2 ANQGSEA. The CDR3 runs to 12 residues. CDR3 DNA: TGCAGCGCCTATGAGGGCGGGGAGACCCAGTACTTC. Encoded protein: CSAYEGGETQYF.

The chain couples TRBV7-2 to TRBJ2-3; 8 nucleotides line up with TRBD1. Germline CDR1 and CDR2: SGHTA and FQGNSA. The CDR3 length is 13 residues. V lost 8 bases to trimming and J lost 5 bases; unmatched junction nucleotides: 6. This chain's CDR3 is CASAGQGGDTQYF. Here the CDR3 DNA reads TGTGCCAGCGCCGGACAGGGAGGAGATACGCAGTATTTT. Combining the CDR3 with reference TRBV7-2 and TRBJ2-3 gives the whole variable domain GAGVSQSPSNKVTEKGKDVELRCDPISGHTALYWYRQSLGQGLEFLIYFQGNSAPDKSGLPSDRFSAERTGGSVSTLTIQRTQQEDSAVYLCASAGQGGDTQYFGPGTRLTVL.

Only a few counts were recorded for this clone. The rearrangement uses TRBV6-5 and TRBJ1-2; D possibly corresponds to TRBD1 (6 bases). Germline V CDR1 and CDR2: MNHEY, SVGAGI. The ends were cut back, 9 bases at V and 4 bases at J, with 18 bases in the middle. The length of the CDR3 is 14 residues. The CDR3 sequence: CASRTAFTSYGYTF. The CDR3 nucleotides are TGTGCCAGTCGGACAGCCTTTACCTCCTATGGCTACACCTTC.

This chain connects TRBV30 to TRBJ1-1; 9 bases map to TRBD1. Looked up from germline, CDR1 is GTSNPN and CDR2 is SVGIG (reference sequence). V lost 5 bases and J lost 4; bases outside the gene matches: 17. This CDR3 has 17 amino acids. In DNA form, the CDR3 reads TGTGCCTGGGGTCGGTGGACAGGGGATACGCCAGTCACTGAAGCTTTCTTT. It codes for CAWGRWTGDTPVTEAFF. Full variable domain (rest looked up from reference TRBV30 and TRBJ1-1): SQTIHQWPATLVQPVGSPLSLECTVEGTSNPNLYWYRQAAGRGLQLLFYSVGIGQISSEVPQNLSASRPQDRQFILSSKKLLLSDSGFYLCAWGRWTGDTPVTEAFFGQGTRLTVV.

This chain joins TRBV11-2 and TRBJ2-1; TRBD2 agrees at 8 bases. V shed 7 bases and J 0 bases; nucleotides not matched to a gene: 11. The CDR3 length is 17 residues. Looked up from germline, CDR1 is SGHAT and CDR2 is FQNNGV. The DNA for the CDR3 is TGTGCCAGCACCTCCCTGTCCGGGACTAGCTCCTACAATGAGCAGTTCTTC. It codes for CASTSLSGTSSYNEQFF.

This sequence joins TRBV5-1 and TRBJ1-2, with D perhaps matching TRBD1 (5 bases). V lost 4 bases to trimming and J lost 0 bases, with 13 bases between them. This CDR3 is 15 amino acids long. Looked up from germline, CDR1 is SGHRS and CDR2 is YFSETQ. The CDR3 here is CASSPTVGPNYGYTF. Here the CDR3 DNA reads TGCGCCAGCAGCCCGACGGTGGGACCTAACTATGGCTACACCTTC.

This clone was counted a few times. J is TRBJ2-2 and V is TRBV6-5; no clear D gene. The CDR3 loop spans 14 amino acids. V was cut by 7 bases and J by 7 bases, with 16 bases left in between. Per the germline V gene, CDR1 is MNHEY and CDR2 is SVGAGI. In DNA form, the CDR3 reads TGTGCCAGCACTCTCCGGCTAGGTGGCGGGGAGCTGTTTTTT. Residues: CASTLRLGGGELFF.

This rearrangement joins TRBV13 to TRBJ1-5; D remains ambiguous. The CDR3 extends over 15 amino acids. Germline V gene sequence: CDR1 PRHDT, CDR2 FYEKMQ (reference sequence). Trimming left V 8 bases short and J 6 bases short, with 20 bases between. In DNA form, the CDR3 reads TGTGCCAGCGGCTATCGTAGGGCCCGCGGTCAGCCCCAGCATTTT. This gives the protein CASGYRRARGQPQHF. Based on the CDR3 plus reference TRBV13 and TRBJ1-5, the full variable domain is AAGVIQSPRHLIKEKRETATLKCYPIPRHDTVYWYQQGPGQDPQFLISFYEKMQSDKGSIPDRFSAQQFSDYHSELNMSSLELGDSALYFCASGYRRARGQPQHFGDGTRLSIL.

This clone was seen a handful of times. V and J are TRBV6-5 and TRBJ2-1, with 9 positions matching TRBD1. With V trimmed by 6 bases and J by 9 bases, 12 bases remained unmatched. The CDR3 spans 15 residues. Germline-derived CDR1 and CDR2 are MNHEY and SVGAGI. The CDR3 DNA follows: TGTGCCAGCAGGGATTTAGGGACAGGGTATCGTGAGCAGTTCTTC. Translated: CASRDLGTGYREQFF.

The V and J genes are TRBV30 and TRBJ2-5; D perhaps matches TRBD2 (5 bases). The V end lost 0 bases, the J end lost 5 bases, and 13 bases lay between the germline ends. Germline V gene data show CDR1 as GTSNPN and CDR2 as SVGIG (reference sequence). The CDR3 has 14 amino acids. In DNA form, the CDR3 reads TGTGCCTGGAGTGTACTAGGGCCGGGGGAGACCCAGTACTTC. Translating gives CAWSVLGPGETQYF. The complete variable domain, with remaining parts taken from reference TRBV30 and TRBJ2-5, reads SQTIHQWPATLVQPVGSPLSLECTVEGTSNPNLYWYRQAAGRGLQLLFYSVGIGQISSEVPQNLSASRPQDRQFILSSKKLLLSDSGFYLCAWSVLGPGETQYFGPGTRLLVL.

V is TRBV15 and J is TRBJ1-1; D perhaps matches TRBD1 (5 bases). V was trimmed by 5 bases and J by 1 base, leaving 11 bases between them. The CDR3 is 14 amino acids. Germline loops: CDR1 LNHNV, CDR2 YYDKDF (reference sequence). DNA of the CDR3: TGTGCCACCAGCGGAAGACAGAGGAACACTGAAGCTTTCTTT. Its translation is CATSGRQRNTEAFF.

A few counts support this clone. The chain employs TRBV28 and TRBJ2-2; TRBD2 matches 11 bases. The CDR3 spans 13 residues. Per germline, CDR1 MDHEN and CDR2 SYDVKM. J gave up 7 bases and V 10 bases, and 5 bases lay outside the gene matches. The CDR3 coding sequence is TGTGCCACCACTAGCGGGGGAGTCGGGGAGCTGTTTTTT. Its protein is CATTSGGVGELFF. Combining the CDR3 with reference TRBV28 and TRBJ2-2 gives the whole variable domain DVKVTQSSRYLVKRTGEKVFLECVQDMDHENMFWYRQDPGLGLRLIYFSYDVKMKEKGDIPEGYSVSREKKERFSLILESASTNQTSMYLCATTSGGVGELFFGEGSRLTVL.

This clone showed up just a few times. The gene calls are TRBV5-1 and TRBJ2-7; no clear D gene. Deletions cut 0 bases from V and 2 bases from J, with 12 bases between. The length of the CDR3 is 15 residues. Germline V gene lookup returns CDR1 SGHRS and CDR2 YFSETQ. CDR3 coding DNA: TGCGCCAGCAGCTTGGGTGAACGGCCTACCTACGAGCAGTACTTC. This translates into CASSLGERPTYEQYF.

This clone was counted a few times. The CDR3 DNA follows: TGTGCGACACTCCGGACAGCCAACACTGAAGCTTTCTTT. As protein: CATLRTANTEAFF. This chain connects TRBV2 to TRBJ1-1; D possibly corresponds to TRBD1 (6 bases). Germline-derived CDR1 and CDR2 are SNHLY and FYNNEI. The CDR3 spans 13 residues.

The chain uses TRBV28 and TRBJ1-2, with D perhaps TRBD1 (6 bases). Germline CDR1 MDHEN, CDR2 SYDVKM. This CDR3 region has 13 residues. V lost 6 bases to trimming and J lost 9 bases, with 17 bases between them. CDR3 sequence reads: CASSLGGAQSYTF. For the CDR3, the DNA is TGTGCCAGCAGCCTTGGGGGGGCGCAGAGCTACACCTTC.

The chain employs TRBV7-2 and TRBJ1-1; possible D gene TRBD1, 6 bases. The V end was cut by 6 bases, the J end by 1 base, with 18 bases between. Germline V gives CDR1 SGHTA, CDR2 FQGNSA. The CDR3 has 16 residues. CDR3 nucleotides: TGTGCCAGCAGTACCTATGGAGGGGGAACGAACACTGAAGCTTTCTTT. Translation gives CASSTYGGGTNTEAFF.

V is TRBV28 and J is TRBJ2-1; D is perhaps TRBD2 (6 bases). This CDR3 region has 15 residues. The V end lost 7 bases, the J end lost 8 bases, and 21 bases lay between the germline ends. Germline V gives CDR1 MDHEN, CDR2 SYDVKM. CDR3 protein: CASIQDSGRRDEQFF. For the CDR3, the DNA is TGTGCCAGCATCCAAGATAGCGGACGCCGGGATGAGCAGTTCTTC. Supplemented by reference TRBV28 and TRBJ2-1, the full variable domain reads DVKVTQSSRYLVKRTGEKVFLECVQDMDHENMFWYRQDPGLGLRLIYFSYDVKMKEKGDIPEGYSVSREKKERFSLILESASTNQTSMYLCASIQDSGRRDEQFFGPGTRLTVL.

J is TRBJ2-2 and V is TRBV5-4; the match to TRBD2 covers 10 bases. J was trimmed by 6 bases and V by 2 bases; bases with no gene match: 4. Germline assignment: CDR1 SGHNT and CDR2 YYREEE (reference sequence). The CDR3 runs to 15 residues. The CDR3 DNA sequence: TGTGCCAGCAGCTTCCTAGCGGGGGATGCCGGGGAGCTGTTTTTT. Amino acids: CASSFLAGDAGELFF.